Below, 16 T cell receptor beta chains from the same sample are listed, as sequenced in a study of CD8+ T cells in alopecia areata. Investigators isolated RNA and reverse transcribed it into cDNA to act as the sequencing template. Assay: immunoSEQ multiplex PCR; the TCRdb copy retains only in-frame clones and omits some. The sample yields some 130,000 clones, approximately 49% seen once. The sequencing used CD8+ T cells sorted from blood, collected at week 0. These receptors came from a human donor with alopecia areata.

This chain joins TRBV27 and TRBJ2-4; 7 bases match TRBD1. The ends lost 0 bases at V and 0 bases at J; junction bases unmatched: 8. The germline V gene has CDR1 MNHEY and CDR2 SMNVEV (reference sequence). This CDR3 contains 18 residues. As DNA, the CDR3 is TGTGCCAGCAGTTTATCCCCGGGGACAGCACTAGCCAAAAACATTCAGTACTTC. Amino acid sequence: CASSLSPGTALAKNIQYF.

The sample holds a few counts of this clone. The chain links TRBV7-9 to TRBJ2-5; D gene ambiguous. V was shortened by 1 base and J by 7 bases, with 10 bases between the two germline ends. CDR1 and CDR2 (germline): SEHNR, FQNEAQ (reference sequence). This CDR3 spans 13 amino acids. CDR3 residues: CASSLGHDGTQYF. Written as DNA, the CDR3 is TGTGCCAGCAGCTTAGGACACGACGGGACCCAGTACTTC.

The table lists this clone with many counts. The chain recombines TRBV6-5 with TRBJ2-2; 14 nucleotides match TRBD2. CDR1 is MNHEY, CDR2 SVGAGI, per germline. There are 16 residues in the CDR3. The ends lost 4 bases at V and 5 bases at J; junction bases unmatched: 3. As DNA, the CDR3 is TGTGCCAGCAGTTCGGGACTAGCGGGGGAGACCGGGGAGCTGTTTTTT. This codes for CASSSGLAGETGELFF.

The chain couples TRBV5-1 to TRBJ2-7; TRBD1 is a possible D gene (6 bases). Germline CDR1 and CDR2: SGHRS and YFSETQ. V was shortened by 0 bases and J by 5 bases, with 15 bases between the two germline ends. The CDR3 is made up of 15 amino acids. The CDR3 DNA follows: TGCGCCAGCAGCTTGGCTGGCAGGGGTAACGACGAGCAGTACTTC. Translation: CASSLAGRGNDEQYF.

This clone was observed a handful of times. Mismatch with germline at one junction end may stem from a read error. The chain uses TRBV6-5 and TRBJ1-6; D possibly corresponds to TRBD1 (5 bases). CDR1 MNHEY and CDR2 SVGAGI come from the germline V gene. This CDR3 has 15 residues. The CDR3 spells CASSDSGGDPSPLHF. The CDR3 bases are TGTGCCAGCAGTGACTCGGGGGGGGATCCTTCACCCCTCCACTTT.

The CDR3 spells CSVEDLGQGTYNEQFF. In nucleotides, the CDR3 is TGCAGCGTTGAAGATCTGGGACAGGGGACATACAATGAGCAGTTCTTC. The chain recombines TRBV29-1 with TRBJ2-1, with 10 positions matching TRBD1. Germline-derived CDR1 and CDR2 are SQVTM and ANQGSEA. The J segment lost 4 bases and the V segment lost 0 bases, leaving 6 bases of the junction unmatched. The CDR3 length is 16 residues.

The chain has TRBV7-9 and TRBJ1-2, with D tentatively TRBD1 (5 bases). Trimming pared 7 bases from V and 4 bases from J, leaving 16 bases between. Per the germline V gene, CDR1 is SEHNR and CDR2 is FQNEAQ (reference sequence). This CDR3 region has 14 residues. CDR3 DNA sequence: TGTGCCAGCACCCCCCCGGGGGAGGGCTATGGCTACACCTTC. Translation: CASTPPGEGYGYTF. The full variable domain, completed using reference TRBV7-9 and TRBJ1-2, is DTGVSQNPRHKITKRGQNVTFRCDPISEHNRLYWYRQTLGQGPEFLTYFQNEAQLEKSRLLSDRFSAERPKGSFSTLEIQRTEQGDSAMYLCASTPPGEGYGYTFGSGTRLTVV.

This chain joins TRBV5-6 and TRBJ2-7; D call uncertain. Germline CDR1 reads SGHDT; CDR2 reads YYEEEE. This CDR3 region has 12 residues. V was trimmed by 4 bases and J by 7 bases, leaving 12 bases between them. CDR3 sequence: CASSASQQEQYF. The CDR3 DNA is TGTGCCAGCAGCGCGAGTCAGCAAGAGCAGTACTTC.

This clone has a handful of counts. V gene TRBV11-2 combines with J gene TRBJ2-1, with 9 bases that match TRBD2. V lost 4 bases to trimming and J lost 9 bases; unmatched junction nucleotides: 7. Germline CDR1 reads SGHAT; CDR2 reads FQNNGV. This CDR3 is 14 amino acids long. CDR3 sequence: CASSSGLAGAEQFF. Here the CDR3 DNA reads TGTGCCAGCAGCTCGGGACTAGCTGGAGCTGAGCAGTTCTTC.

The chain couples TRBV25-1 to TRBJ1-1; D unclear. The V gene lost 2 bases and the J gene lost 0 bases, with 10 bases spanning the gap. CDR3 length: 15 amino acids. From germline, CDR1 is MGHDK and CDR2 SYGVNS. The CDR3 loop is CASSEPDTMNTEAFF. As DNA, the CDR3 is TGTGCCAGCAGTGAACCGGATACCATGAACACTGAAGCTTTCTTT.

This clone was seen a few times. CDR3: CAWSLPVADQGDTQYF. The DNA of the CDR3 is TGTGCCTGGAGCCTACCCGTGGCAGACCAGGGGGATACGCAGTATTTT. The V call is TRBV30, the J call TRBJ2-3; possibly TRBD1 for D (6 bases). The V gene lost 3 bases and the J gene lost 6 bases, with 22 bases spanning the gap. Germline lookup yields CDR1 GTSNPN and CDR2 SVGIG (reference sequence). The length of the CDR3 is 16 residues.

J is TRBJ2-7 and V is TRBV19, with 8 positions matching TRBD1. Trimming took 4 bases from V and 3 from J; bases not matched to a gene: 2. This CDR3 contains 13 residues. Germline CDR1 is LNHDA and CDR2 is SQIVND (reference sequence). Here the CDR3 reads CASSTTGDYEQYF. The CDR3 DNA follows: TGTGCCAGTAGTACGACAGGGGACTACGAGCAGTACTTC.

The chain links TRBV6-5 to TRBJ2-1, with D tentatively TRBD1 (5 bases). Germline V gene lookup returns CDR1 MNHEY and CDR2 SVGAGI. The CDR3 runs to 12 residues. Trimming stripped 6 bases from V and 5 bases from J, with 8 bases between. CDR3 DNA: TGTGCCAGCAGCGACAGTGACAATGAGCAGTTCTTC. Encoded protein: CASSDSDNEQFF.

The V call is TRBV2, the J call TRBJ2-7; 7 positions match TRBD1. CDR1 is SNHLY and CDR2 is FYNNEI in the germline V gene. With 10 bases clipped from V and 2 bases from J, the junction kept 14 bases outside the gene matches. The CDR3 is 15 residues long. CDR3 bases: TGTGCCAACCTACGACAGGGAGCCCCTACCTACGAGCAGTACTTC. Translation: CANLRQGAPTYEQYF.

This clone was detected a few times. V usage is TRBV27 and J usage is TRBJ1-4; D is undetermined. CDR1 and CDR2 (germline): MNHEY, SMNVEV (reference sequence). The CDR3 covers 14 residues. Trimming took 0 bases from V and 11 from J, leaving 13 bases between them. CDR3 protein: CASSLSNLGPKLFF. The CDR3 DNA reads as TGTGCCAGCAGTTTATCGAATTTAGGGCCCAAACTGTTTTTT. The full variable domain, with the rest looked up from reference TRBV27 and TRBJ1-4, is EAQVTQNPRYLITVTGKKLTVTCSQNMNHEYMSWYRQDPGLGLRQIYYSMNVEVTDKGDVPEGYKVSRKEKRNFPLILESPSPNQTSLYFCASSLSNLGPKLFFGSGTQLSVL.

This clone was counted only a few times. The chain uses TRBV4-2 and TRBJ2-7; 9 bases map to TRBD2. Germline CDR1 and CDR2: LGHNA and YNFKEQ. Trimming at V came to 0 bases and at J to 5 bases, leaving 14 bases not matched to a gene. This CDR3 has 18 residues. CDR3 protein: CASSQDLWGGGVPNEQYF. The DNA of the CDR3 is TGTGCCAGCAGCCAAGATCTTTGGGGCGGGGGGGTCCCCAACGAGCAGTACTTC.